The entry below gives a single T cell receptor (beta chain) sequence along with its context. Antigen unknown. In germline, CDR1 is SGHAT, CDR2 FQNNGV. The CDR3 has 13 amino acids. With 7 bases removed from V and 8 bases from J, the gap between germline ends came to 17 bases. Profiling relied on immunoSEQ multiplex PCR, and the TCRdb table lists in-frame clones only, not all of them. The sample has over 50,000 clones; over 75% are singletons. The entry originates in a study of radiotherapy plus CTLA-4 blockade in lung cancer. Background on the study: Disease control reached approximately 30%, with objective responses in around 20%.

Findings and limits, study-wide: Response, reportedly, was best predicted by interferon-beta along with early blood T cell clone dynamics. Subsequent to radiotherapy plus ipilimumab, tumor-derived TCR clones underwent expansion in blood.

Sequences were derived from peripheral blood, sampled from a patient treated with radiotherapy plus ipilimumab. The rearrangement joins TRBV11-2 to TRBJ1-2; possibly TRBD1 for D (6 bases). The clonotype comes from a human donor with non-small cell lung cancer who had a complete response to radiotherapy plus ipilimumab. The CDR3 sequence: CASNQGKVLGYTF. The CDR3 DNA follows: TGTGCCAGCAATCAGGGGAAGGTCCTCGGCTACACCTTC.